This TCR beta chain is from a study of blood T cell repertoires in COVID-19. Whole-study context: Specimens from acute and convalescent COVID-19 originated in the United States, Italy and Spain. From T cells, B-cell-depleted T cells, or PBMCs came the material, which was cDNA or gDNA.

CDR1 is SGHTA, CDR2 FQGNSA, per germline. The V and J ends lost 1 base and 0 bases respectively, with 6 bases between them. There are 14 residues in the CDR3. To note about this clone: Other nucleotide sequences from this sample produce the same CDR3.

In the original workflow: Reference gene primer amplification gave estimated nucleated cell counts. Only in-frame clones appear in the TCRdb table, and some are missing; sequencing was by immunoSEQ multiplex PCR. D and trimming come from the DNA, and the V and J calls and clone size come from that table. Among about 220,000 clones listed, about 85% were seen once. The sample consisted of peripheral blood. This clonotype was obtained from a man aged 50 to 59 who had recovered from COVID-19. The rearrangement joins TRBV7-2 to TRBJ1-1; the D is unclear. DNA for the CDR3: TGTGCCAGCAGCTTAGGAGGGTTGAACACTGAAGCTTTCTTT. It encodes CASSLGGLNTEAFF.